These T cell receptor beta chains were read from a single sample in a study of blood T cells in healthy people across ages. TCRdb reprocessed the 5' RACE reads with MiXCR, giving one entry per CDR3 protein. The sample shows about 1.7 million distinct CDR3 sequences, roughly 30% of them seen only once. Sequenced input: blood. The source is a young woman in good health. Both conserved end residues are part of each CDR3. The D gene is left open where the match is weak. A clone size is listed for some rows: how often the clone was seen (once, few, many), or a class if it is expanded.

- | TRBJ2-1 | TRBV24-1 | few | TGTGCCACCAGTGATTCCCGCTGGAGAAATGAGCAGTTCTTC | CATSDSRWRNEQFF
- | TRBJ2-7 | TRBV18 | - | TGTGCCAGCTCACCGGAAAGGGGGGGCAACGAGCAGTACTTC | CASSPERGGNEQYF
TRBD1 | TRBJ1-5 | TRBV7-2 | few | TGTGCCAGCAGCTTAGTCCTTGCCAGGGGGGTCAGACAGCCCCAGCATTTT | CASSLVLARGVRQPQHF
- | TRBJ1-1 | TRBV14 | - | TGTGCCAGCAGCCGTCCGGGGATGAACACTGAAGCTTTCTTT | CASSRPGMNTEAFF
TRBD1 | TRBJ2-5 | TRBV12-3/TRBV12-4 | - | TGTGCCAGCAGTATTAACAGGGGGTTTATCGAGACCCAGTACTTC | CASSINRGFIETQYF
- | TRBJ1-1 | TRBV29-1 | few | TGCAGCGTTAGAGTATCGGCGGACACTGAAGCTTTCTTT | CSVRVSADTEAFF
TRBD1 | TRBJ2-7 | TRBV27 | - | TGTGCCAGCAGTTCCCGGGACAGGGTGCACGAGCAGTACTTC | CASSSRDRVHEQYF
- | TRBJ1-1 | TRBV5-6 | - | TGTGCCAGCAGCTTGGGAAGTCGCCCGAACACTGAAGCTTTCTTT | CASSLGSRPNTEAFF
TRBD1 | TRBJ2-3 | TRBV6-1 | - | TGTGCCCTAAGGGAGGACAGGGTTACAGATACGCAGTATTTT | CALREDRVTDTQYF
TRBD2 | TRBJ2-1 | TRBV20-1 | - | TGCAGTGCTAGAGATGCCGGACTAGCGGGGGGGTCGGGCTCCTACAATGAGCAGTTCTTC | CSARDAGLAGGSGSYNEQFF
- | TRBJ1-1 | TRBV12-3/TRBV12-4 | - | TGTGCCAGCAGTTTTATCCCCGATCTCAGCACTGAAGCTTTCTTT | CASSFIPDLSTEAFF
- | TRBJ2-5 | TRBV2 | - | TGTGCCACCAACAGGGATCAAGAGACCCAGTACTTC | CATNRDQETQYF
- | TRBJ2-1 | TRBV14 | - | TGTGCCAGCAGCCAAGATCCCAGTGTCTACAATGAGCAGTTCTTC | CASSQDPSVYNEQFF
- | TRBJ2-1 | TRBV29-1 | many | TGCAGCGTGGAGGGCGGGATCTCCTACAATGAGCAGTTCTTC | CSVEGGISYNEQFF
TRBD2 | TRBJ2-1 | TRBV20-1 | - | TGCAGTGCTAGGGATAGCGGGAATGAGCAGTTCTTC | CSARDSGNEQFF
- | TRBJ2-1 | TRBV11-2 | - | TGTGCCAGCAGCCAAGACTGGATCGGCAATGAGCAGTTCTTC | CASSQDWIGNEQFF
- | TRBJ1-2 | TRBV7-9 | many | TGTGCCAGCAGTCCGCGGGTAGGCGATGGCTACACCTTC | CASSPRVGDGYTF
TRBD1 | TRBJ2-7 | TRBV28 | - | TGTGCCAGCAGATACGGACAGGGGGTACGCGAGCAGTACTTC | CASRYGQGVREQYF
TRBD1 | TRBJ1-5 | TRBV2 | - | TGTGCCAGCAGTGCGGGACAGGGTCTCAATCAGCCCCAGCATTTT | CASSAGQGLNQPQHF
TRBD2 | TRBJ2-7 | TRBV6-6 | - | TGTGCCAGCACCCCGGGACTAAGAGGAGCTTCCCAGTACTTC | CASTPGLRGASQYF
- | TRBJ2-7 | TRBV5-1 | few | TGCGCCAGCAGCCCCGCGGGAATGGGCTACGAGCAGTACTTC | CASSPAGMGYEQYF
- | TRBJ2-5 | TRBV7-7 | - | TGTGCCAGCCTGAAGTGGTCCTACGAGCTGTACTTC | CASLKWSYELYF
TRBD2 | TRBJ2-3 | TRBV15 | few | TGTGCCACCAGCGCCTTCCGGGGGGGAGAGCCTAGCACAGATACGCAGTATTTT | CATSAFRGGEPSTDTQYF
TRBD1 | TRBJ2-1 | TRBV5-1 | few | TGCGCCAGCAGCTGGGAGGGGACAGGGGACAATGAGCAGTTCTTC | CASSWEGTGDNEQFF
TRBD2 | TRBJ2-5 | TRBV7-2 | few | TGTGCCAGCAGCCCATGGGCGCTAGCGGGAGGGCAAGAGACCCAGTACTTC | CASSPWALAGGQETQYF
- | TRBJ2-7 | TRBV10-1 | few | TGCGCCAGCAGTGAAGGGAGCTCCTACAATGAGCAGTACTTC | CASSEGSSYNEQYF
TRBD2 | TRBJ2-1 | TRBV4-2 | many | TGTGCCAGCAGCCAAGAGAGCGGGGGGCACAATGAGCAGTTCTTC | CASSQESGGHNEQFF
TRBD1 | TRBJ2-7 | TRBV25-1 | - | TGTGCCAGCAGTGGCTACAGGGGCCCCCTCGAGCAGTACTTC | CASSGYRGPLEQYF
- | TRBJ2-7 | TRBV2 | few | TGTGCCAGCAGTGAAAGTGGGAGCTGCGAGCAGTACTTC | CASSESGSCEQYF
- | TRBJ2-3 | TRBV2 | few | TGTGCCAGTCATCAGGCGGGCACAGATACGCAGTATTTT | CASHQAGTDTQYF
TRBD2 | TRBJ2-1 | TRBV10-3 | few | TGTGCCATCAGTGAAGAGCGGACTAGCGGAGCAAATGAGCAGTTCTTC | CAISEERTSGANEQFF
- | TRBJ2-3 | TRBV20-1 | - | TGCAGTGCCCGGACCGGCAGCGCAGATACGCAGTATTTT | CSARTGSADTQYF
- | TRBJ2-6 | TRBV28 | many | TGTGCCAGCAGTTTGGAGGTCCGATCCTCTGGGGCCAACGTCCTGACTTTC | CASSLEVRSSGANVLTF
- | TRBJ2-7 | TRBV5-1 | - | TGCGCCAGCAGCGGTGGGGGGCCCAACTACGAGCAGTACTTC | CASSGGGPNYEQYF
- | TRBJ2-7 | TRBV6-5 | few | TGTGCCAGCAGTGAGAGGGTACTTTCCTACGAGCAGTACTTC | CASSERVLSYEQYF
TRBD2 | TRBJ2-1 | TRBV7-9 | many | TGTGCCAGCAGCAGAATACCGGGACTAGCGATCAACAATGAGCAGTTCTTC | CASSRIPGLAINNEQFF
TRBD1 | TRBJ2-3 | TRBV29-1 | many | TGCAGCGCCCGACAGGGGGTTCTCACAGATACGCAGTATTTT | CSARQGVLTDTQYF
- | TRBJ2-4 | TRBV27 | - | TGTGCCAGCAGTTCCTCCTCGGGGGTGGAGCAGTACTTC | CASSSSSGVEQYF
- | TRBJ2-5 | TRBV5-1 | - | TGCGCCAGCATGACAGGTGCGGGCCAAGAGACCCAGTACTTC | CASMTGAGQETQYF
- | TRBJ2-3 | TRBV5-6 | few | TGTGCCAGCAGGCGACCCGGCACAGATACGCAGTATTTT | CASRRPGTDTQYF
- | TRBJ2-6 | TRBV4-1 | few | TGCGCCAGCAGCCGAGATCTTAGCAGCTCTGGGGCCAACGTCCTGACTTTC | CASSRDLSSSGANVLTF
- | TRBJ2-5 | TRBV15 | many | TGTGCCACCAGCGGCGGCAGGCGGGAGACCCAGTACTTC | CATSGGRRETQYF
TRBD2 | TRBJ2-1 | TRBV9 | - | TGTGCCAGCAGCGTAAAGCCTAGCGGCTACAATGAGCAGTTCTTC | CASSVKPSGYNEQFF
TRBD2 | TRBJ2-7 | TRBV7-2 | many | TGTGCCAGCAGCTTAGCCGGGACTAGCGGGAACTTGCTCGAGCAGTACTTC | CASSLAGTSGNLLEQYF
TRBD1 | TRBJ2-2 | TRBV4-1 | once | TGCGCCAGCAGCCCACCGACAGGGCGACGAACCGGGGAGCTGTTTTTT | CASSPPTGRRTGELFF